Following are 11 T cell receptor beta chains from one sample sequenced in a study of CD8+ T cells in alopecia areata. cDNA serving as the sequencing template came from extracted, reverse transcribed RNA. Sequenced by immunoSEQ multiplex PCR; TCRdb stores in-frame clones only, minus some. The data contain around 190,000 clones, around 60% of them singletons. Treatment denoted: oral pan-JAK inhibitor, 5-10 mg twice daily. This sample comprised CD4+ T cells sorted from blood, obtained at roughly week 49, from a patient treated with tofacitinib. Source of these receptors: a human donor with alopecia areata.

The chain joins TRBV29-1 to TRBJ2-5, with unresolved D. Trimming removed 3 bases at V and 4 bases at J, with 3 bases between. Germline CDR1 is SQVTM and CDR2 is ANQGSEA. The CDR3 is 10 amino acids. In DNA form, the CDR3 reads TGCAGCGTTGATAGAGAGACCCAGTACTTC. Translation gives CSVDRETQYF.

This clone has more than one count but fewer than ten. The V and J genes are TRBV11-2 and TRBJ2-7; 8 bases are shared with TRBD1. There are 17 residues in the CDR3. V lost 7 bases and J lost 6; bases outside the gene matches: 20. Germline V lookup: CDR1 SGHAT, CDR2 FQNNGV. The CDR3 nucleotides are TGTGCCAGCAATTTCAGACTTGGGGCAGGGGGCTGGTCCGAGCAGTACTTC. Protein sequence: CASNFRLGAGGWSEQYF.

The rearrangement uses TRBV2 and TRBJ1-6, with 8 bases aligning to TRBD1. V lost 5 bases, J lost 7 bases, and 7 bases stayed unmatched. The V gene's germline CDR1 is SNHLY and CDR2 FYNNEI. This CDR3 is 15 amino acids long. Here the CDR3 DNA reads TGTGCCAGCAGTTGGGGACAGGTCGTAAATTCACCCCTCCACTTT. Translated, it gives CASSWGQVVNSPLHF.

DNA for the CDR3: TGTGCCAGCAGTACGGGGAGCATTCAGTACTTC. It encodes CASSTGSIQYF. The chain couples TRBV6-5 to TRBJ2-4; D perhaps matches TRBD2 (5 bases). Deletions cut 5 bases from V and 9 bases from J, with 8 bases between. Germline V gene lookup returns CDR1 MNHEY and CDR2 SVGAGI. The CDR3 sequence is 11 residues long.

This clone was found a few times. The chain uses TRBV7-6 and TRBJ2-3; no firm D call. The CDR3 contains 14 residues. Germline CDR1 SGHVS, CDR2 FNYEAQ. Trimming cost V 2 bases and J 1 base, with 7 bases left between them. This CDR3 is CASSLKAGTDTQYF. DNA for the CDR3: TGTGCCAGCAGCTTAAAGGCCGGCACAGATACGCAGTATTTT. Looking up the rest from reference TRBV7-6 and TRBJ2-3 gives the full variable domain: GAGVSQSPRYKVTKRGQDVALRCDPISGHVSLYWYRQALGQGPEFLTYFNYEAQQDKSGLPNDRFSAERPEGSISTLTIQRTEQRDSAMYRCASSLKAGTDTQYFGPGTRLTVL.

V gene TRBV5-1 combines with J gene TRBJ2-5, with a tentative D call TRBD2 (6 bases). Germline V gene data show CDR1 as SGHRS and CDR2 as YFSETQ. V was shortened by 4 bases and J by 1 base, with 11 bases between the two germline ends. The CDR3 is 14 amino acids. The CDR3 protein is CASSPMGLQETQYF. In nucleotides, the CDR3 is TGCGCCAGCAGCCCTATGGGACTCCAAGAGACCCAGTACTTC.

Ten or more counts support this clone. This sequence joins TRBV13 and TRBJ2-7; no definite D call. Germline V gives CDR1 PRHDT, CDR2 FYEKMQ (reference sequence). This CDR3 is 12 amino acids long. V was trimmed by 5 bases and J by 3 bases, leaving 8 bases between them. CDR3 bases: TGTGCCAGCAGCCGCGAGAACTACGAGCAGTACTTC. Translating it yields CASSRENYEQYF. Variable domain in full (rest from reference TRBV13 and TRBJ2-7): AAGVIQSPRHLIKEKRETATLKCYPIPRHDTVYWYQQGPGQDPQFLISFYEKMQSDKGSIPDRFSAQQFSDYHSELNMSSLELGDSALYFCASSRENYEQYFGPGTRLTVT.

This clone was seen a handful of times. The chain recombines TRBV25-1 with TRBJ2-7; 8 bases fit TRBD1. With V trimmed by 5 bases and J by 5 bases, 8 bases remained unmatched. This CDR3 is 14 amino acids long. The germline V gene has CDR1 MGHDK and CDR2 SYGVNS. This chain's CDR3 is CASSLSGGGHEQYF. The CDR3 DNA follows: TGTGCCAGCAGTCTCTCAGGGGGCGGCCACGAGCAGTACTTC.

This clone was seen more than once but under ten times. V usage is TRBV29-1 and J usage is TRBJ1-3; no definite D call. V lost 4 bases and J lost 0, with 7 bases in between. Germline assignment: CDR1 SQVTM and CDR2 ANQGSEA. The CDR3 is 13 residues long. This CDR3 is CSVAGSSGNTIYF. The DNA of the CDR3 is TGCAGCGTTGCAGGCAGCTCTGGAAACACCATATATTTT.

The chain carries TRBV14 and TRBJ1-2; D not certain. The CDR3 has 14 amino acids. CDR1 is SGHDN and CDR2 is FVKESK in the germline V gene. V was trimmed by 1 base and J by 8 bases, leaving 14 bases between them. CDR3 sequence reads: CASSQVTRAGGYTF. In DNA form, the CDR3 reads TGTGCCAGCAGCCAAGTCACAAGGGCGGGGGGCTACACCTTC.

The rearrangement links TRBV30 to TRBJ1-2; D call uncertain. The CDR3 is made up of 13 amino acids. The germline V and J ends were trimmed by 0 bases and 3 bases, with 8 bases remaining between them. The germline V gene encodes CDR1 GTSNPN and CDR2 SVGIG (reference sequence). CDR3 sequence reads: CAWSVRADYGYTF. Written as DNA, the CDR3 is TGTGCCTGGAGTGTTAGGGCAGACTATGGCTACACCTTC.